Included here is one T cell receptor beta chain sequence, with context. In the source study's methods: It was from reference gene primer amplification that nucleated cell counts were estimated. The repertoire was sequenced with immunoSEQ multiplex PCR; TCRdb's copy has only in-frame clones and lacks some. The V and J calls and the clone size are those of that table, but D and trimming were determined from the DNA. The sample yields 90,000 to 120,000 clones, about 89% seen once. The record originates from a study of blood T cell repertoires in COVID-19. Overall study context: Sites in the United States, Italy and Spain provided acute and convalescent COVID-19 samples.

The ends lost 10 bases at V and 4 bases at J; junction bases unmatched: 9. Germline V gene lookup returns CDR1 MDHEN and CDR2 SYDVKM. The CDR3 sequence is 16 residues long. This sequence originates from a man aged 55 to 70 with acute or convalescent COVID-19. The sample comprised peripheral blood. The chain recombines TRBV28 with TRBJ2-2, with 13 bases lining up with TRBD2. The CDR3 DNA sequence: TGTGCCACCAGCAGGGGACTAGCGGGATCCACCGGGGAGCTGTTTTTT. Protein: CATSRGLAGSTGELFF.